Shown below are 32 T cell receptor beta chains from a single sample sequenced in a study of cytotoxic CD8 clonotypes in ibrutinib-treated CLL. Method: immunoSEQ multiplex PCR; TCRdb's copy keeps in-frame clones and lacks some. The repertoire holds about 50,000 clones, with roughly 53% as singletons. Sequenced material: PBMCs, taken after 12 months of ibrutinib treatment. These TCRs come from a human donor with chronic lymphocytic leukemia.

The chain is built from TRBV28 and TRBJ1-5; D is uncertain. Trimming took off 6 bases at V and 9 bases at J, with 12 bases between the two ends. The CDR3 has 12 amino acids. CDR1 is MDHEN and CDR2 is SYDVKM in the germline V gene. CDR3 loop: CASRPSLGPQHF. DNA for the CDR3: TGTGCCAGCAGACCCAGTTTAGGGCCCCAGCATTTT.

V and J are TRBV28 and TRBJ2-3; 9 bases map to TRBD1. Germline CDR1 MDHEN, CDR2 SYDVKM. The CDR3 is 15 residues long. The ends lost 6 bases at V and 5 bases at J; junction bases unmatched: 9. The CDR3 nucleotides read TGTGCCAGCAGACCGGGACAGGGCAGTGGAGATACGCAGTATTTT. It encodes CASRPGQGSGDTQYF. Together with reference TRBV28 and TRBJ2-3, the CDR3 gives the full variable domain: DVKVTQSSRYLVKRTGEKVFLECVQDMDHENMFWYRQDPGLGLRLIYFSYDVKMKEKGDIPEGYSVSREKKERFSLILESASTNQTSMYLCASRPGQGSGDTQYFGPGTRLTVL.

This sequence joins TRBV5-6 and TRBJ2-7, with D possibly being TRBD1 or TRBD2 (6 bases each). In germline, CDR1 is SGHDT, CDR2 YYEEEE. Trimming took 1 base from V and 7 from J, leaving 15 bases between them. The CDR3 consists of 14 residues. The CDR3 DNA sequence: TGTGCCAGCAGCTTGCCCACGGGGGCGGGGGAGCAGTACTTC. This codes for CASSLPTGAGEQYF.

CDR3 region: CASSPPGVPIHTEAFF. CDR3 coding DNA: TGTGCCAGCTCACCACCGGGCGTCCCGATTCACACTGAAGCTTTCTTT. The rearrangement links TRBV18 to TRBJ1-1, with no clear D. The CDR3 consists of 16 residues. V gave up 0 bases and J gave up 3 bases, with 14 bases separating them. CDR1 is KGHSH, CDR2 LQKENI, per germline.

This clone has only a few counts. The V call is TRBV6-5, the J call TRBJ1-2; 7 bases match TRBD1. The CDR3 totals 14 residues. CDR1 is MNHEY, CDR2 SVGAGI, per germline. V shed 7 bases and J 6 bases; nucleotides not matched to a gene: 11. The CDR3 DNA reads as TGTGCCAGCACCTCGACAGGGCCGGCCGATGGCTACACCTTC. Translated, it gives CASTSTGPADGYTF.

This clone occurred a few times. The chain carries TRBV28 and TRBJ2-7; a possible D gene is TRBD2 (7 bases). This CDR3 comprises 15 residues. CDR1 and CDR2 (germline): MDHEN, SYDVKM. The V and J ends lost 9 bases and 0 bases respectively, with 18 bases between them. CDR3 in amino acids: CASSFRGATSYEQYF. DNA of the CDR3: TGTGCCAGTTCCTTTCGGGGGGCAACCTCCTACGAGCAGTACTTC. The full variable domain, rest sourced from reference TRBV28 and TRBJ2-7, is DVKVTQSSRYLVKRTGEKVFLECVQDMDHENMFWYRQDPGLGLRLIYFSYDVKMKEKGDIPEGYSVSREKKERFSLILESASTNQTSMYLCASSFRGATSYEQYFGPGTRLTVT.

The chain is built from TRBV4-1 and TRBJ1-5, with TRBD1 matching over 7 bases. This CDR3 spans 18 amino acids. Trimming removed 2 bases from V and 0 bases from J; junction bases left unmatched: 10. The V gene's germline CDR1 is MGHRA and CDR2 YSYEKL. The CDR3 reads CASSQQLGQSYSNQPQHF. CDR3 sequence (DNA): TGCGCCAGCAGCCAACAGTTGGGACAGTCTTATAGCAATCAGCCCCAGCATTTT.

The V gene is TRBV19, the J gene TRBJ2-7; weak D call: TRBD2 (6 bases). From germline, CDR1 is LNHDA and CDR2 SQIVND (reference sequence). The CDR3 is made up of 13 amino acids. Trimming left V 4 bases short and J 1 base short, with 8 bases between. CDR3 in DNA: TGTGCCAGTAGTAGCGGGAAGTCCTACGAGCAGTACTTC. It translates to CASSSGKSYEQYF.

This chain joins TRBV7-6 and TRBJ1-2; 7 bases are a match to TRBD1. This CDR3 region has 16 residues. V gave up 1 base and J gave up 0 bases; unmatched junction bases: 5. The germline V gene encodes CDR1 SGHVS and CDR2 FNYEAQ. The DNA of the CDR3 is TGTGCCAGCAGCTTAGTGACAGGGCGATCTAACTATGGCTACACCTTC. It encodes CASSLVTGRSNYGYTF.

A few counts support this clone. The chain carries TRBV14 and TRBJ1-3, with D maybe TRBD1 (5 bases). Germline V gene sequence: CDR1 SGHDN, CDR2 FVKESK. There are 15 residues in the CDR3. V was cut by 0 bases and J by 3 bases, with 9 bases left in between. In DNA form, the CDR3 reads TGTGCCAGCAGCCAAGAACGGACATTTGGAAACACCATATATTTT. Residues: CASSQERTFGNTIYF.

This chain links TRBV5-1 with TRBJ2-2; no firm D call. Germline V gene lookup returns CDR1 SGHRS and CDR2 YFSETQ. Trimming took off 0 bases at V and 7 bases at J, with 13 bases between the two ends. The CDR3 has 15 amino acids. Here the CDR3 DNA reads TGCGCCAGCAGCTTGGAGGTCCAATTAAACGGGGAGCTGTTTTTT. This sequence encodes CASSLEVQLNGELFF.

This chain joins TRBV10-3 and TRBJ2-7; D is undetermined. This CDR3 is built from 11 residues. In germline, CDR1 is ENHRY, CDR2 SYGVKD. V was pared by 4 bases and J by 3 bases, with 4 bases between. CDR3 sequence reads: CAISANYEQYF. The CDR3 coding sequence is TGTGCCATCAGTGCCAACTACGAGCAGTACTTC.

This clone appeared many times. The chain joins TRBV7-9 to TRBJ2-7, with D uncertain. The V gene's germline CDR1 is SEHNR and CDR2 FQNEAQ (reference sequence). The CDR3 has 11 amino acids. Trimming removed 1 base at V and 3 bases at J, with 1 base between. The CDR3 nucleotides read TGTGCCAGCAGCTTAGACTACGAGCAGTACTTC. Its protein is CASSLDYEQYF.

The chain couples TRBV5-1 to TRBJ2-7, with 9 nucleotides matching TRBD1. Germline trimming cut 4 bases from V and 4 bases from J; bases unmatched to any gene: 6. Germline assignment: CDR1 SGHRS and CDR2 YFSETQ. The CDR3 length is 14 residues. This chain's CDR3 is CASSPGTGSYEQYF. Written as DNA, the CDR3 is TGCGCCAGCAGCCCCGGGACAGGGAGTTACGAGCAGTACTTC.

The J gene is TRBJ1-2, the V gene TRBV6-4, with D possibly being TRBD1 (5 bases). Germline values: CDR1 MRHNA, CDR2 SNTAGT. Deletions cut 2 bases from V and 4 bases from J, with 8 bases between. The CDR3 contains 13 residues. The CDR3: CASSDGGTYGYTF. The CDR3 region has the DNA TGTGCCAGCAGTGACGGTGGGACCTATGGCTACACCTTC.

The chain recombines TRBV7-2 with TRBJ2-7; the D gene is possibly TRBD2 (6 bases). The V end was cut by 5 bases, the J end by 3 bases, with 17 bases between. CDR1 is SGHTA, CDR2 FQGNSA, per germline. This CDR3 comprises 15 residues. CDR3 amino acids: CASSVGLSGSYEQYF. CDR3 DNA sequence: TGTGCCAGCAGCGTCGGACTATCCGGAAGCTACGAGCAGTACTTC.

The V and J genes are TRBV7-9 and TRBJ1-2, with D perhaps matching TRBD1 (5 bases). This CDR3 is built from 12 residues. Germline V gene sequence: CDR1 SEHNR, CDR2 FQNEAQ (reference sequence). The V gene lost 5 bases and the J gene lost 5 bases, with 9 bases spanning the gap. CDR3 sequence (DNA): TGTGCCAGCAGCCCTGAGGGGTATGGCTACACCTTC. This gives the protein CASSPEGYGYTF.

The gene calls are TRBV5-4 and TRBJ2-2; no definite D call. CDR3 length: 13 residues. V dropped 0 bases and J dropped 6 bases, with 6 bases sitting between them. Germline V gene sequence: CDR1 SGHNT, CDR2 YYREEE (reference sequence). For the CDR3, the DNA is TGTGCCAGCAGCTTGGCCCGTCCCGGGGAGCTGTTTTTT. Translating gives CASSLARPGELFF. Complete variable domain (other parts from reference TRBV5-4 and TRBJ2-2): ETGVTQSPTHLIKTRGQQVTLRCSSQSGHNTVSWYQQALGQGPQFIFQYYREEENGRGNFPPRFSGLQFPNYSSELNVNALELDDSALYLCASSLARPGELFFGEGSRLTVL.

The chain is built from TRBV7-9 and TRBJ1-2, with D perhaps matching TRBD1 (6 bases). Trimming removed 5 bases at V and 8 bases at J, with 18 bases between. The CDR3 loop spans 14 amino acids. Germline V gene lookup returns CDR1 SEHNR and CDR2 FQNEAQ (reference sequence). The CDR3 sequence: CASSPTGPFLGYTF. The CDR3 DNA reads TGTGCCAGCAGCCCCACAGGGCCCTTTTTGGGCTACACCTTC.

This clone was found many times. The J gene is TRBJ1-1, the V gene TRBV20-1; no firm D call. The germline V gene encodes CDR1 DFQATT and CDR2 SNEGSKA (reference sequence). The V end was cut by 3 bases, the J end by 9 bases, with 5 bases between. CDR3 length equals 9 residues. The CDR3 sequence: CSAREKAFF. The CDR3 DNA is TGCAGTGCTAGGGAGAAAGCTTTCTTT.

This clone was found once. J is TRBJ1-5 and V is TRBV4-1; the match to TRBD1 covers 8 bases. The germline V gene encodes CDR1 MGHRA and CDR2 YSYEKL. J gave up 5 bases and V 3 bases, and 3 bases lay outside the gene matches. The length of the CDR3 is 14 residues. DNA for the CDR3: TGCGCCAGCAGCCACGGACAGGGTGATCAGCCCCAGCATTTT. Encoded protein: CASSHGQGDQPQHF.

This clone occurred once. The V gene is TRBV18, the J gene TRBJ1-5, with a possible D match to TRBD1 (5 bases). Trimming cost V 5 bases and J 4 bases, with 24 bases left between them. The germline V gene has CDR1 KGHSH and CDR2 LQKENI. The CDR3 is 18 amino acids. CDR3 nucleotides: TGTGCCAGCTCAGACCCATGGCCCATAGGGGCTGGGAATCAGCCCCAGCATTTT. Translated, it gives CASSDPWPIGAGNQPQHF.

The chain couples TRBV12-5 to TRBJ2-3, with a tentative D call TRBD2 (6 bases). Germline CDR1 is LGHNT and CDR2 is FRNRAP. The CDR3 loop spans 15 amino acids. The V and J ends lost 4 bases and 2 bases respectively, with 13 bases between them. The chain's CDR3 is CASGSGLTFTDTQYF. CDR3 in DNA: TGTGCTAGTGGTTCGGGACTTACTTTCACAGATACGCAGTATTTT.

The chain has TRBV5-6 and TRBJ2-2, with D perhaps TRBD1 (6 bases). This CDR3 has 14 amino acids. V lost 2 bases and J lost 3, with 8 bases in between. The germline gives CDR1 SGHDT, CDR2 YYEEEE. As DNA, the CDR3 is TGTGCCAGCAGCTTCGGGACATACACCGGGGAGCTGTTTTTT. Protein sequence: CASSFGTYTGELFF.

The V gene is TRBV5-1, the J gene TRBJ2-3, with 9 nucleotides matching TRBD2. Per the germline V gene, CDR1 is SGHRS and CDR2 is YFSETQ. V lost 4 bases and J lost 5; bases outside the gene matches: 8. The CDR3 runs 15 residues. The CDR3 reads CASSVAGAGGDTQYF. The CDR3 DNA is TGCGCCAGCAGCGTAGCGGGGGCTGGGGGAGATACGCAGTATTTT. Combining the CDR3 with reference TRBV5-1 and TRBJ2-3 gives the whole variable domain KAGVTQTPRYLIKTRGQQVTLSCSPISGHRSVSWYQQTPGQGLQFLFEYFSETQRNKGNFPGRFSGRQFSNSRSEMNVSTLELGDSALYLCASSVAGAGGDTQYFGPGTRLTVL.

V gene TRBV7-9 combines with J gene TRBJ1-3; D remains unclear. The V gene's germline CDR1 is SEHNR and CDR2 FQNEAQ (reference sequence). V was trimmed by 5 bases and J by 0 bases, leaving 11 bases between them. This CDR3 has 15 residues. The CDR3 DNA reads TGTGCCAGCAGCACGGGCTCGCGCTCTGGAAACACCATATATTTT. Translated: CASSTGSRSGNTIYF.

This clone was found a few times. The rearrangement joins TRBV2 to TRBJ2-7, with TRBD1 as a possible D gene (5 bases). The germline V and J ends were trimmed by 3 bases and 3 bases, with 15 bases remaining between them. This CDR3 has 15 residues. The germline V gene encodes CDR1 SNHLY and CDR2 FYNNEI. DNA of the CDR3: TGTGCCAGCAGTGAGTCCACAGGAGAATTCTACGAGCAGTACTTC. It specifies CASSESTGEFYEQYF.

Only one count was recorded for this clone. V is TRBV28 and J is TRBJ2-1; 10 nucleotides line up with TRBD2. Germline V lookup: CDR1 MDHEN, CDR2 SYDVKM. Trimming at V came to 6 bases and at J to 4 bases, leaving 6 bases not matched to a gene. CDR3 length: 15 residues. DNA for the CDR3: TGTGCCAGCAGCTCCGCACTAGCGGGGTACAATGAGCAGTTCTTC. This codes for CASSSALAGYNEQFF.

The sample holds a few counts of this clone. The V call is TRBV28, the J call TRBJ1-5, with D perhaps TRBD1 (6 bases). Per germline, CDR1 MDHEN and CDR2 SYDVKM. Trimming took 6 bases from V and 7 from J, leaving 16 bases between them. There are 14 residues in the CDR3. In DNA, the CDR3 is TGTGCCAGCAGCCTAAACAGGGCAGGACAGCCCCAGCATTTT. Protein: CASSLNRAGQPQHF.

This sequence joins TRBV29-1 and TRBJ2-7, with 7 bases that match TRBD2. CDR3 size: 12 residues. The V and J ends lost 4 bases and 3 bases, in that order; junction bases with no gene match: 3. The germline CDR1 and CDR2 sequences are SQVTM and ANQGSEA. DNA of the CDR3: TGCAGCGTTGGGGACTACTTCTACGAGCAGTACTTC. Translated, it gives CSVGDYFYEQYF.

This sequence joins TRBV6-1 and TRBJ1-5; possible D gene TRBD1, 6 bases. From germline, CDR1 is MNHNS and CDR2 SASEGT. The CDR3 totals 11 residues. V lost 11 bases and J 5 bases, leaving 10 bases between the germline ends. The CDR3 region is CAAGADQPQHF. The CDR3 DNA follows: TGTGCCGCAGGGGCGGATCAGCCCCAGCATTTT.

By share, this clone ranks as medium-sized. The chain is built from TRBV2 and TRBJ2-2, with TRBD2 matching 7 bases. Germline V gene lookup returns CDR1 SNHLY and CDR2 FYNNEI. This CDR3 comprises 13 residues. V gave up 7 bases and J gave up 6 bases; unmatched junction bases: 5. The CDR3: CASTTSGAGELFF. The DNA of the CDR3 is TGTGCCAGCACCACAAGCGGGGCCGGGGAGCTGTTTTTT.